This paragraph reports one TCR beta chain. The antigen remains unidentified. Trimming took 3 bases from V and 12 from J, leaving 15 bases between them. The germline gives CDR1 DFQATT, CDR2 SNEGSKA (reference sequence). The CDR3 loop spans 12 amino acids. The data were produced by immunoSEQ multiplex PCR, yet TCRdb's version contains in-frame clones alone and is incomplete. The sample lists 40,000 to 50,000 clones, 65% to 80% occurring once. The sample is drawn from a study of vaccination effects on CD4 cells after COVID-19. Overall study context: Median timing of post-vaccine samples was 72 days after the second dose. Study outcomes and limitations: Clones that were induced by infection or by vaccine showed marked contraction late after vaccination.

Prior to sequencing, the ViraFEST assay stimulated PBMC with viral peptide pools, which expanded the antigen-specific CD4+ T cells. Having been cultured for roughly 9 days, the cells underwent CD4+ T cell isolation. Each participant was given two doses of one vaccine (BNT162b2 or mRNA-1273). This TCR derives from a human donor who received a COVID-19 vaccine. The chain employs TRBV20-1 and TRBJ1-5; D gene unclear. Source: CD4+ T cells from PBMCs cultured with HCoV-OC43 spike peptides, taken after COVID-19 vaccination. Subset of the sample: HCoV-OC43 spike overlapping peptide pool stimulation. The CDR3 nucleotides read TGCAGTGCTAGTAGGTTGGCAGGCTTCCAGCATTTT. Protein product: CSASRLAGFQHF.